These 14 T cell receptor beta chains came from one sample sequenced in a study of cytomegalovirus exposure and HLA in healthy donors. 13 Jbeta primers and 60 Vbeta primers were used for the PCR. Sequenced by immunoSEQ multiplex PCR; TCRdb stores in-frame clones only, minus some. Altogether about 150,000 clones are present, approximately 73% being singletons, with the ten largest covering 5.4%. The sample taken for sequencing was PBMCs. These receptors were taken from a woman aged 18-29 years in good health and CMV-seropositive.

The chain joins TRBV5-6 to TRBJ2-3; 13 bases are a match to TRBD2. Germline CDR1 and CDR2: SGHDT and YYEEEE. This CDR3 region has 17 residues. Losses at the gene ends were 2 bases for V and 4 bases for J; bases not matched to a gene: 7. CDR3 amino acids: CASSLTQTSGGADTQYF. CDR3 in DNA: TGTGCCAGCAGCTTAACTCAAACTAGCGGGGGGGCAGATACGCAGTATTTT.

The V gene is TRBV5-6, the J gene TRBJ2-1; 10 bases align to TRBD2. The V gene's germline CDR1 is SGHDT and CDR2 YYEEEE. The CDR3 spans 15 residues. The V gene end was trimmed by 4 bases and the J gene end by 7 bases; junction bases not matched to a gene: 8. The CDR3 protein is CASSQGGLAMNEQFF. The CDR3 coding sequence is TGTGCCAGCAGCCAGGGGGGACTAGCGATGAATGAGCAGTTCTTC.

The V gene is TRBV7-9, the J gene TRBJ2-4; D is ambiguous. Germline CDR1 reads SEHNR; CDR2 reads FQNEAQ (reference sequence). The CDR3 is 15 amino acids. V lost 3 bases to trimming and J lost 0 bases, with 9 bases between them. The CDR3 DNA follows: TGTGCCAGCAGCTTCGGGTCCCTAGCCAAAAACATTCAGTACTTC. Protein sequence: CASSFGSLAKNIQYF.

The chain uses TRBV19 and TRBJ1-2, with D possibly matching TRBD1 (6 bases). Trimming left V 7 bases short and J 8 bases short, with 20 bases between. The CDR3 covers 14 residues. Per germline, CDR1 LNHDA and CDR2 SQIVND (reference sequence). The CDR3 DNA reads TGTGCCAGTACGGCTGACACAGGGTCGGGCGGCTACACCTTC. Protein sequence: CASTADTGSGGYTF.

This clone showed up just a few times. The V call is TRBV6-4, the J call TRBJ2-2; no firm D call. The V and J ends lost 4 bases and 1 base respectively, with 7 bases between them. The germline gives CDR1 MRHNA, CDR2 SNTAGT. The CDR3 length is 14 residues. The CDR3 is CASSATRNTGELFF. Here the CDR3 DNA reads TGTGCCAGCAGTGCAACCAGGAACACCGGGGAGCTGTTTTTT.

This clone appeared a single time. The J gene is TRBJ1-4, the V gene TRBV15; D unresolved. The V gene's germline CDR1 is LNHNV and CDR2 YYDKDF (reference sequence). V dropped 0 bases and J dropped 1 base, with 6 bases sitting between them. The CDR3 length is 15 residues. The CDR3 region has the DNA TGTGCCACCAGCAGAGACAGGCGAACTAATGAAAAACTGTTTTTT. Its translation is CATSRDRRTNEKLFF.

In nucleotides, the CDR3 is TGTGCCAGCAGCAGGACAGAAGGGAGGGAGCTGTTTTTT. It is translated as CASSRTEGRELFF. The V and J genes are TRBV5-5 and TRBJ2-2, with D possibly matching TRBD1 (6 bases). V was shortened by 4 bases and J by 9 bases, with 13 bases between the two germline ends. The length of the CDR3 is 13 residues. Germline V gives CDR1 SGHKS, CDR2 YYEKEE (reference sequence).

This clone was counted only a few times. The V and J genes are TRBV5-6 and TRBJ1-2, with D hard to call. Germline CDR1 reads SGHDT; CDR2 reads YYEEEE. The germline V and J ends were trimmed by 0 bases and 3 bases, with 6 bases remaining between them. The CDR3 is 13 amino acids. The CDR3 nucleotides are TGTGCCAGCAGCTTGGTTCAGTACTATGGCTACACCTTC. This translates into CASSLVQYYGYTF.

The chain couples TRBV6-5 to TRBJ2-1; D unresolved. Germline values: CDR1 MNHEY, CDR2 SVGAGI. This CDR3 contains 16 residues. The V end was cut by 0 bases, the J end by 8 bases, with 17 bases between. CDR3 nucleotides: TGTGCCAGCAGTTACTCGATTGGGCTCACGGCCGATGAGCAGTTCTTC. Protein: CASSYSIGLTADEQFF.

As regards this clone: At one end, the junction sequence differs from germline, possibly due to a read error. V gene TRBV7-9 combines with J gene TRBJ1-5, with TRBD1 matching 7 bases. The CDR3 totals 16 residues. Germline V gene sequence: CDR1 SEHNR, CDR2 FQNEAQ (reference sequence). CDR3 DNA sequence: TGTTCCAGCAGCTTGAGTACAGGGGAGGGCAATCAGCCCCAGCATTTT. Translating it yields CSSSLSTGEGNQPQHF.

The J gene is TRBJ1-2, the V gene TRBV29-1; D might be TRBD1 (6 bases). The CDR3 loop spans 13 amino acids. V lost 1 base and J 5 bases, leaving 11 bases between the germline ends. Germline V CDR1 and CDR2: SQVTM, ANQGSEA. The CDR3 here is CSVEGRGPYGYTF. The CDR3 DNA sequence: TGCAGCGTTGAAGGCAGGGGACCTTATGGCTACACCTTC.

This clone was seen a few times. This chain links TRBV7-3 with TRBJ2-7, with a weak D call TRBD2 (7 bases). Trimming stripped 5 bases from V and 3 bases from J, with 11 bases between. Per germline, CDR1 SGHTA and CDR2 FQGTGA. CDR3 size: 13 residues. CDR3 sequence reads: CASSPGGFYEQYF. Written as DNA, the CDR3 is TGTGCCAGCAGCCCGGGGGGCTTCTACGAGCAGTACTTC.

The chain is built from TRBV5-8 and TRBJ1-1, with D possibly matching TRBD1 (5 bases). The CDR3 contains 18 residues. Per germline, CDR1 SGHTS and CDR2 YDEGEE. V was clipped by 4 bases and J by 4 bases, with 26 bases between them. The CDR3 here is CASSPLVRGGGRGTEAFF. The DNA of the CDR3 is TGTGCCAGCAGCCCTCTTGTGAGGGGAGGTGGTAGGGGCACTGAAGCTTTCTTT.

This chain joins TRBV14 and TRBJ1-2; 8 nucleotides align to TRBD1. This CDR3 spans 13 amino acids. The ends lost 4 bases at V and 5 bases at J; junction bases unmatched: 3. The germline V gene has CDR1 SGHDN and CDR2 FVKESK. CDR3 coding DNA: TGTGCCAGCAGCCCTAGGACAGGGTATGGCTACACCTTC. It is translated as CASSPRTGYGYTF.